This passage covers 16 T cell receptor beta chains from one sample sequenced in a study of shared clonotypes between healthy human individuals. Produced via immunoSEQ multiplex PCR; TCRdb's table is partial and in-frame only. Found here are approximately 2.4 million clones, almost 96% of them singletons; the top ten hold around 0.13%. Sample: naive CD4+ T cells sorted from blood. The subset: CD45RA+ positively selected. These receptors originate from a man in his late teens or twenties in good health.

The V call is TRBV5-1, the J call TRBJ1-6; D call uncertain. V was cut by 4 bases and J by 5 bases, with 16 bases left in between. Per the germline V gene, CDR1 is SGHRS and CDR2 is YFSETQ. CDR3 length: 16 amino acids. The CDR3 protein is CASSPEPPLNNSPLHF. Written as DNA, the CDR3 is TGCGCCAGCAGCCCCGAGCCTCCCCTAAATAATTCACCCCTCCACTTT. The full variable domain, completed using reference TRBV5-1 and TRBJ1-6, is KAGVTQTPRYLIKTRGQQVTLSCSPISGHRSVSWYQQTPGQGLQFLFEYFSETQRNKGNFPGRFSGRQFSNSRSEMNVSTLELGDSALYLCASSPEPPLNNSPLHFGNGTRLTVT.

The gene calls are TRBV5-1 and TRBJ2-3; unclear D gene. The CDR3 is 14 residues long. Per germline, CDR1 SGHRS and CDR2 YFSETQ. V was pared by 0 bases and J by 4 bases, with 9 bases between. Written as DNA, the CDR3 is TGCGCCAGCAGCTTGGCGGCCAGGCCAGATACGCAGTATTTT. It translates to CASSLAARPDTQYF.

The rearrangement links TRBV5-1 to TRBJ2-5; possible D gene TRBD1, 5 bases. CDR3 size: 14 residues. Trimming removed 4 bases from V and 4 bases from J, with 14 bases in between. Germline V CDR1 and CDR2: SGHRS, YFSETQ. The DNA for the CDR3 is TGCGCCAGCAGCAGGGGATCGGAAGGAGAGACCCAGTACTTC. Its protein product is CASSRGSEGETQYF. Drawing the rest from reference TRBV5-1 and TRBJ2-5, the complete variable domain is KAGVTQTPRYLIKTRGQQVTLSCSPISGHRSVSWYQQTPGQGLQFLFEYFSETQRNKGNFPGRFSGRQFSNSRSEMNVSTLELGDSALYLCASSRGSEGETQYFGPGTRLLVL.

The rearrangement uses TRBV5-1 and TRBJ1-6; 8 bases align to TRBD1. This CDR3 has 15 amino acids. Germline V gene sequence: CDR1 SGHRS, CDR2 YFSETQ. V lost 5 bases and J lost 5; bases outside the gene matches: 6. The CDR3 here is CASRQTTGDNSPLHF. In DNA form, the CDR3 reads TGCGCCAGCAGACAAACGACAGGGGATAATTCACCCCTCCACTTT. Based on the CDR3 plus reference TRBV5-1 and TRBJ1-6, the full variable domain is KAGVTQTPRYLIKTRGQQVTLSCSPISGHRSVSWYQQTPGQGLQFLFEYFSETQRNKGNFPGRFSGRQFSNSRSEMNVSTLELGDSALYLCASRQTTGDNSPLHFGNGTRLTVT.

The gene calls are TRBV5-1 and TRBJ2-7, with 9 bases matching TRBD2. The CDR3 runs to 14 residues. Looked up from germline, CDR1 is SGHRS and CDR2 is YFSETQ. J was trimmed by 5 bases and V by 4 bases; bases with no gene match: 7. The CDR3 reads CASSHVAGANEQYF. CDR3 bases: TGCGCCAGCAGCCACGTAGCGGGAGCTAACGAGCAGTACTTC.

DNA of the CDR3: TGTGCCAGCAGGAATATACTCACCGGGACATTTTCCCGGTCAACTAATGAAAAACTGTTTTTT. Translated: CASRNILTGTFSRSTNEKLFF. The chain is built from TRBV2 and TRBJ1-4, with a weak D call TRBD1 (6 bases). The length of the CDR3 is 21 residues. Germline assignment: CDR1 SNHLY and CDR2 FYNNEI. V lost 6 bases, J lost 0 bases, and 29 bases lay in between.

The chain couples TRBV2 to TRBJ1-5; D unclear. Trimming shortened V by 7 bases and J by 7 bases, and 11 bases separated the two germline ends. There are 12 residues in the CDR3. The V gene's germline CDR1 is SNHLY and CDR2 FYNNEI. The CDR3: CASKRLGQPQHF. As DNA, the CDR3 is TGTGCCAGCAAGCGGTTGGGGCAGCCCCAGCATTTT.

This chain joins TRBV6-5 and TRBJ2-2; 8 bases map to TRBD1. The CDR3 is 14 residues long. CDR1 and CDR2 from the germline V gene are MNHEY and SVGAGI. The ends lost 6 bases at V and 1 base at J; junction bases unmatched: 1. The CDR3 spells CASRDRGNTGELFF. The CDR3, as DNA: TGTGCCAGCAGAGACAGGGGGAACACCGGGGAGCTGTTTTTT.

The V call is TRBV27, the J call TRBJ1-2; possible D gene TRBD1, 6 bases. The CDR3 spans 14 residues. V was cut by 0 bases and J by 4 bases, with 9 bases left in between. Germline loops: CDR1 MNHEY, CDR2 SMNVEV (reference sequence). The CDR3 DNA follows: TGTGCCAGCAGTTTATCGGGGGCCCCCTATGGCTACACCTTC. Residues: CASSLSGAPYGYTF.

The rearrangement joins TRBV28 to TRBJ2-5; weak D call: TRBD1 (6 bases). The germline V gene encodes CDR1 MDHEN and CDR2 SYDVKM. V gave up 3 bases and J gave up 5 bases, with 13 bases separating them. There are 14 residues in the CDR3. This CDR3 reads CASSFPAGVETQYF. The CDR3 nucleotides read TGTGCCAGCAGTTTTCCGGCAGGGGTCGAGACCCAGTACTTC.

The chain is built from TRBV5-1 and TRBJ2-7; the match to TRBD1 covers 9 bases. The V gene end was trimmed by 6 bases and the J gene end by 3 bases; junction bases not matched to a gene: 7. Germline lookup yields CDR1 SGHRS and CDR2 YFSETQ. This CDR3 has 14 amino acids. CDR3 protein: CASMPGQGSYEQYF. The DNA of the CDR3 is TGCGCCAGCATGCCGGGACAGGGAAGCTACGAGCAGTACTTC.

The chain recombines TRBV12-2 with TRBJ2-6. TRBV12-2 is shown as a pseudogene. The length of the CDR3 is 16 residues. The CDR3 DNA sequence: TGTGCAAGTCGCTTTAGGCGCCACTCTGGGGCCAACGTCCTGACTTTC. Translating it yields CASRFRRHSGANVLTF.

This chain links TRBV4-1 with TRBJ2-7; 9 bases are shared with TRBD2. The CDR3 runs 15 residues. V shed 4 bases, J shed 2 bases, and the junction held 6 bases outside the gene matches. Germline CDR1 MGHRA, CDR2 YSYEKL. In DNA, the CDR3 is TGCGCCAGCAGCCCCTTGGGCGGGAGGGCCTACGAGCAGTACTTC. Translated: CASSPLGGRAYEQYF.

The chain couples TRBV6-5 to TRBJ2-2, with 7 bases aligning to TRBD1. Germline assignment: CDR1 MNHEY and CDR2 SVGAGI. The CDR3 consists of 13 residues. V was pared by 8 bases and J by 6 bases, with 6 bases of the junction left unmatched. The CDR3 coding sequence is TGTGCCAGCTACAGGGGCCTGGCCGGGGAGCTGTTTTTT. Amino acids: CASYRGLAGELFF.

The rearrangement links TRBV10-3 to TRBJ2-2, with 14 bases fitting TRBD2. V lost 6 bases to trimming and J lost 0 bases; unmatched junction nucleotides: 6. This CDR3 has 18 residues. The germline gives CDR1 ENHRY, CDR2 SYGVKD. CDR3: CAISGLAGGSSNTGELFF. CDR3 in DNA: TGTGCCATCAGCGGACTAGCGGGGGGCTCCTCGAACACCGGGGAGCTGTTTTTT.

A word on this clone: Within the sample, other DNA sequences also encode this same CDR3. This chain uses TRBV11-2 with TRBJ2-1; 9 bases agree with TRBD2. CDR3 length: 15 residues. The V and J ends lost 5 bases and 4 bases, in that order; junction bases with no gene match: 6. Germline CDR1 and CDR2: SGHAT and FQNNGV. The CDR3 sequence is CASSPRLAEYNEQFF. CDR3 coding DNA: TGTGCCAGCAGCCCTAGACTAGCGGAGTACAATGAGCAGTTCTTC.